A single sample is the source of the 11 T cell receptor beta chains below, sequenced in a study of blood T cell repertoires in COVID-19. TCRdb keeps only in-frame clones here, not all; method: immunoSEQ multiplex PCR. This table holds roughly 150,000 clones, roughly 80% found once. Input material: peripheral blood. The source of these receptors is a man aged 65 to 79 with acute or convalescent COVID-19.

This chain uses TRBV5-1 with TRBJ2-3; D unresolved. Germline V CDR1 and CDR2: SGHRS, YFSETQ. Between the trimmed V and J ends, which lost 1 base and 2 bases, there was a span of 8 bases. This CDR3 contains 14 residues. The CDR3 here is CASSLSAATDTQYF. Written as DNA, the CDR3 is TGCGCCAGCAGCTTGTCTGCGGCCACAGATACGCAGTATTTT.

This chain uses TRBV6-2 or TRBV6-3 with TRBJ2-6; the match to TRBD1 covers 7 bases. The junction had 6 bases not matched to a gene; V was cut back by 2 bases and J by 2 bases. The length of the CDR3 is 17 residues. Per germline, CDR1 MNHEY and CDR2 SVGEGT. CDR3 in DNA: TGTGCCAGCAGTTACGGGACAGTAACGACTGGGGCCAACGTCCTGACTTTC. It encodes CASSYGTVTTGANVLTF.

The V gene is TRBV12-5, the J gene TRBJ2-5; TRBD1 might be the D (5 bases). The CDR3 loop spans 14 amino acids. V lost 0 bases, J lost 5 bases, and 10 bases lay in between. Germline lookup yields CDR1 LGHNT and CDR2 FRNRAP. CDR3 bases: TGTGCTAGTGGTTTGGTAGGGGTTAGCGAGACCCAGTACTTC. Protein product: CASGLVGVSETQYF.

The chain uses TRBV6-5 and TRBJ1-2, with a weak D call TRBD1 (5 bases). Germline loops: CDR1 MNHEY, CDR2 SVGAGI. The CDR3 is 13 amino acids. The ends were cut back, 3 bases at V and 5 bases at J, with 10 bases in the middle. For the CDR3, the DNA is TGTGCCAGCAGTTATAGGGGAGGGTATGGCTACACCTTC. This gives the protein CASSYRGGYGYTF.

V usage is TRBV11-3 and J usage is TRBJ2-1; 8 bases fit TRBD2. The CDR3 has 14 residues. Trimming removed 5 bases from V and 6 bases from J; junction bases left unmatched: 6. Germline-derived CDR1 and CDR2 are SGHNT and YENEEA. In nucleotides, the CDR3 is TGTGCCAGCAGCCCGGGACTAGTGGGCAATGAGCAGTTCTTC. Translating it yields CASSPGLVGNEQFF. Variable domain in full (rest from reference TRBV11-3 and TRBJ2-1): EAGVVQSPRYKIIEKKQPVAFWCNPISGHNTLYWYLQNLGQGPELLIRYENEEAVDDSQLPKDRFSAERLKGVDSTLKIQPAELGDSAVYLCASSPGLVGNEQFFGPGTRLTVL.

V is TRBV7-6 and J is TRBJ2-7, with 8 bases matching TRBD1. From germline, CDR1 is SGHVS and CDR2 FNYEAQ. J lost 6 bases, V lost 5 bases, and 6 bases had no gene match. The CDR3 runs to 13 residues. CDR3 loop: CASSLGQGIEQYF. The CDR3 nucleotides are TGTGCCAGCAGCCTCGGACAGGGAATCGAGCAGTACTTC.

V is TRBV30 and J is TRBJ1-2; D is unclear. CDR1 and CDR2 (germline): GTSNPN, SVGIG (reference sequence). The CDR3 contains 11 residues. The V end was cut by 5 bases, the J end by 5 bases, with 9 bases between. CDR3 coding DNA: TGTGCCTGGGAGAGGGATTATGGCTACACCTTC. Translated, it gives CAWERDYGYTF.

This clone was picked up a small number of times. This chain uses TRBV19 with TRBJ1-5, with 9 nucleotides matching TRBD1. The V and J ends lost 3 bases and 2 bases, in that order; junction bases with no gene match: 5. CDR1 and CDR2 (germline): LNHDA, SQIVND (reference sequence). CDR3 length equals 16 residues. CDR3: CASSIMRQGGNQPQHF. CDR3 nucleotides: TGTGCCAGTAGTATTATGAGACAGGGGGGCAATCAGCCCCAGCATTTT.

The CDR3 coding sequence is TGTGCCAGCAGTTATGAACCGGGACACGCGAACACCGGGGAGCTGTTTTTT. Translation: CASSYEPGHANTGELFF. V usage is TRBV7-3 and J usage is TRBJ2-2, with a possible D match to TRBD1 (6 bases). The CDR3 spans 17 residues. Looked up from germline, CDR1 is SGHTA and CDR2 is FQGTGA. Trimming stripped 6 bases from V and 0 bases from J, with 17 bases between.

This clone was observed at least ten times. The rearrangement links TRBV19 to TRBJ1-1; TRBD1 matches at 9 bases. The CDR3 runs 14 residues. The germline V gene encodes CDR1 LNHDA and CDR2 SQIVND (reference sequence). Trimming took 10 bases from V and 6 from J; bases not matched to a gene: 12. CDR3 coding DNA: TGTGCCACGAACGGGGGACAGGGAATCGCTGAAGCTTTCTTT. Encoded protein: CATNGGQGIAEAFF.

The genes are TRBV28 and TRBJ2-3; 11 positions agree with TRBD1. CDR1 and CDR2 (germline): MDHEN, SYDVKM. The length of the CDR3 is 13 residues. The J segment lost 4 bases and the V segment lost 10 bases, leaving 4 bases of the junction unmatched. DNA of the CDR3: TGTGCCACCCCGGGACAGGGGGCAGATACGCAGTATTTT. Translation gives CATPGQGADTQYF. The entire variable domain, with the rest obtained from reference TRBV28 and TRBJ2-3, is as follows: DVKVTQSSRYLVKRTGEKVFLECVQDMDHENMFWYRQDPGLGLRLIYFSYDVKMKEKGDIPEGYSVSREKKERFSLILESASTNQTSMYLCATPGQGADTQYFGPGTRLTVL.